This TCR beta chain was retrieved from a study of tumor-infiltrating lymphocytes in primary liver carcinoma. About the research overall: Sequencing of the samples generated roughly 3.5 to 7.5 million productive TCRbeta reads, with similar yields across tissue types.

A constant-region primer served to make TCR beta cDNA from approximately 490 ng total RNA. Three rounds of nested multiplex PCR with slightly modified ARM-PCR produced TCR beta libraries. Two initial PCR rounds of around 10 cycles each paired TRBV1-TRBV30 forward primers with a C-beta reverse primer. TCRdb ran MiXCR on the multiplex PCR reads and lists one entry per CDR3 protein. The table lists roughly 330,000 distinct CDR3 sequences, roughly two thirds of them singletons. In germline, CDR1 is MGHRA, CDR2 YSYEKL. This CDR3 contains 18 residues. J was trimmed by 2 bases and V by 1 base; bases with no gene match: 11. Study-level points and caveats: Tumors had a significantly higher top-250-clone fraction than blood (p = 0.039).

For blood RNA, unsorted whole blood served as the source, and germline DNA was extracted too. This clonotype has just a few counts. Its antigen is not identified. The rearrangement joins TRBV4-1 to TRBJ2-3; 8 nucleotides agree with TRBD1. Sequencing used peripheral blood. This clonotype was sampled from a man aged 35 to 55 with primary liver carcinoma and hepatitis B virus infection. The CDR3 nucleotides read TGCGCCAGCAGCCAAGTTGCAGGGGGCGATTTCGACACAGATACGCAGTATTTT. It encodes CASSQVAGGDFDTDTQYF.